The 5 T cell receptor beta chains listed next were all sequenced from one sample in a study of response to subunit inactivated influenza vaccine. TCRdb redid the calling of the RT-PCR reads with MiXCR, one entry per CDR3 protein. This table holds hundreds of thousands of distinct CDR3 sequences, about 7.6% found once. Sequenced here: PBMCs from blood, sampled 23 months after vaccination. The source is a man aged 45 to 75 who received an inactivated influenza vaccine.

This clonotype came up a few times. The V gene is TRBV11-2, the J gene TRBJ2-5; D not certain. CDR3 size: 15 residues. The germline CDR1 and CDR2 sequences are SGHAT and FQNNGV. Trimming took off 0 bases at V and 2 bases at J, with 10 bases between the two ends. The CDR3 spells CASSLERQSQETQYF. As DNA, the CDR3 is TGTGCCAGCAGCTTAGAGCGGCAGTCTCAAGAGACCCAGTACTTC.

This clonotype appeared a few times. The chain has TRBV4-2 and TRBJ2-5; D not resolved. Deletions cut 1 base from V and 2 bases from J, with 8 bases between. Germline assignment: CDR1 LGHNA and CDR2 YNFKEQ. The CDR3 totals 14 residues. CDR3 region: CASSQGTVQETQYF. CDR3 nucleotide sequence: TGTGCCAGCAGCCAAGGGACGGTACAAGAGACCCAGTACTTC.

The V and J genes are TRBV18 and TRBJ1-3; perhaps TRBD1 as D (5 bases). Between the trimmed V and J ends, which lost 1 base and 0 bases, there was a span of 10 bases. The germline gives CDR1 KGHSH, CDR2 LQKENI. CDR3 size: 16 residues. This CDR3 reads CASSPQRGRSGNTIYF. The CDR3 DNA reads as TGTGCCAGCTCACCACAGAGGGGCCGCTCTGGAAACACCATATATTTT.

J is TRBJ2-2 and V is TRBV2, with 7 bases identical to TRBD1. The V and J ends lost 6 bases and 0 bases, in that order; junction bases with no gene match: 7. Germline V gene lookup returns CDR1 SNHLY and CDR2 FYNNEI. This CDR3 is 16 amino acids long. The CDR3 reads CASSRTDRANTGELFF. In DNA form, the CDR3 reads TGTGCCAGCAGCCGGACCGACAGGGCGAACACCGGGGAGCTGTTTTTT. The full variable domain, with the rest looked up from reference TRBV2 and TRBJ2-2, is EPEVTQTPSHQVTQMGQEVILRCVPISNHLYFYWYRQILGQKVEFLVSFYNNEISEKSEIFDDQFSVERPDGSNFTLKIRSTKLEDSAMYFCASSRTDRANTGELFFGEGSRLTVL.

In this sample, this clonotype turned up a few times. The chain links TRBV30 to TRBJ1-1; D uncertain. V lost 4 bases, J lost 8 bases, and 14 bases lay in between. Germline values: CDR1 GTSNPN, CDR2 SVGIG (reference sequence). This CDR3 is 12 amino acids long. The CDR3 reads CAWKGSGSEAFF. DNA of the CDR3: TGTGCCTGGAAAGGGTCGGGTTCCGAAGCTTTCTTT.